These T cell receptor beta chains were read from a single sample in a study of identical twins. TCRdb re-derived calls from the 5' RACE reads in MiXCR, one entry per CDR3 protein. Seen here are 1.5 million to 2 million distinct CDR3 sequences, around 33% observed once, and the top ten hold about 0.3%. Input material: cord blood. The receptors here all came from a newborn girl in good health. The CDR3 runs from the conserved cysteine through the conserved F or W. A D gene is named only where the DNA matches it firmly. The size field is filled for only some rows; it gives once, few, many or a size class.

v_call: TRBV29-1
clone_size: few
d_call: TRBD1
j_call: TRBJ1-1
cdr3_aa: CSVVRGDTEAFF
cdr3_nt: TGCAGCGTTGTCAGGGGGGACACTGAAGCTTTCTTT

v_call: TRBV5-1
clone_size: few
d_call: TRBD2
j_call: TRBJ2-3
cdr3_aa: CASSEAGVVTDTQYF
cdr3_nt: TGCGCCAGCAGCGAAGCGGGAGTCGTAACAGATACGCAGTATTTT

v_call: TRBV12-3/TRBV12-4
clone_size: few
d_call: TRBD2
j_call: TRBJ2-1
cdr3_aa: CASSSGTSFDNEQFF
cdr3_nt: TGTGCCAGCAGTTCCGGGACTAGCTTCGACAATGAGCAGTTCTTC

v_call: TRBV9
clone_size: many
d_call: TRBD2
j_call: TRBJ2-3
cdr3_aa: CASSVLAGEGDTQYF
cdr3_nt: TGTGCCAGCAGCGTACTAGCGGGAGAGGGGGATACGCAGTATTTT

v_call: TRBV30
clone_size: few
d_call: TRBD2
j_call: TRBJ2-3
cdr3_aa: CAWTAGTSPSTDTQYF
cdr3_nt: TGTGCCTGGACAGCCGGGACTAGCCCTAGCACAGATACGCAGTATTTT

v_call: TRBV25-1
clone_size: few
d_call: TRBD2
j_call: TRBJ2-3
cdr3_aa: CASSEGASGVTDTQYF
cdr3_nt: TGTGCCAGCAGTGAAGGCGCTAGCGGGGTTACAGATACGCAGTATTTT

v_call: TRBV28
clone_size: many
d_call: .
j_call: TRBJ1-2
cdr3_aa: CASSDRVNGYTF
cdr3_nt: TGTGCCAGCAGTGATAGGGTCAATGGCTACACCTTC

v_call: TRBV11-1
clone_size: .
d_call: .
j_call: TRBJ2-5
cdr3_aa: CTSSYLAQETQYF
cdr3_nt: TGTACCAGCAGTTATCTAGCACAAGAGACCCAGTACTTC

v_call: TRBV15
clone_size: .
d_call: .
j_call: TRBJ2-3
cdr3_aa: CATSRDLVGVADTQYF
cdr3_nt: TGTGCCACCAGCAGAGATCTGGTGGGAGTCGCAGATACGCAGTATTTT

v_call: TRBV12-3/TRBV12-4
clone_size: once
d_call: .
j_call: TRBJ1-3
cdr3_aa: CASSFGGLSGNTIYF
cdr3_nt: TGTGCCAGCAGTTTCGGGGGACTCTCTGGAAACACCATATATTTT

v_call: TRBV4-1
clone_size: .
d_call: .
j_call: TRBJ2-4
cdr3_aa: CASSQDVLGQTKNIQYF
cdr3_nt: TGCGCCAGCAGCCAAGATGTATTGGGGCAGACTAAAAACATTCAGTACTTC

v_call: TRBV9
clone_size: few
d_call: .
j_call: TRBJ2-5
cdr3_aa: CASSPPLATDQDVETQYF
cdr3_nt: TGTGCCAGCAGCCCCCCATTAGCGACCGACCAAGATGTAGAGACCCAGTACTTC

v_call: TRBV2
clone_size: .
d_call: .
j_call: TRBJ2-2
cdr3_aa: CASSRQDTNTGELFF
cdr3_nt: TGTGCCAGCAGTCGACAGGATACGAACACCGGGGAGCTGTTTTTT

v_call: TRBV29-1
clone_size: many
d_call: .
j_call: TRBJ2-4
cdr3_aa: CSVEDTPAKNIQYF
cdr3_nt: TGCAGCGTTGAAGACACGCCAGCCAAAAACATTCAGTACTTC

v_call: TRBV12-3/TRBV12-4
clone_size: few
d_call: .
j_call: TRBJ2-1
cdr3_aa: CASSLLKGSSYNEQFF
cdr3_nt: TGTGCCAGCAGTCTACTAAAGGGGAGCTCCTACAATGAGCAGTTCTTC

v_call: TRBV5-1
clone_size: .
d_call: .
j_call: TRBJ2-4
cdr3_aa: CASSFGDELAKNIQYF
cdr3_nt: TGCGCCAGCAGCTTTGGAGATGAGCTAGCCAAAAACATTCAGTACTTC

v_call: TRBV24-1
clone_size: .
d_call: TRBD1
j_call: TRBJ2-5
cdr3_aa: CATSDGTEETQYF
cdr3_nt: TGTGCCACCAGTGATGGGACAGAAGAGACCCAGTACTTC

v_call: TRBV20-1
clone_size: .
d_call: .
j_call: TRBJ1-5
cdr3_aa: CSARHDRLNQPQHF
cdr3_nt: TGCAGTGCTAGACATGACAGGCTCAATCAGCCCCAGCATTTT

v_call: TRBV24-1
clone_size: many
d_call: .
j_call: TRBJ2-3
cdr3_aa: CATREATTDTQYF
cdr3_nt: TGTGCCACCAGGGAGGCGACCACAGATACGCAGTATTTT

v_call: TRBV20-1
clone_size: few
d_call: TRBD2
j_call: TRBJ2-1
cdr3_aa: CSARPSGTSGLSSYNEQFF
cdr3_nt: TGCAGTGCTAGGCCCTCCGGGACTAGCGGGTTGAGCTCCTACAATGAGCAGTTCTTC

v_call: TRBV29-1
clone_size: many
d_call: .
j_call: TRBJ2-7
cdr3_aa: CSVERAGNSYEQYF
cdr3_nt: TGCAGCGTTGAAAGGGCAGGCAACTCCTACGAGCAGTACTTC

v_call: TRBV29-1
clone_size: many
d_call: TRBD1
j_call: TRBJ2-7
cdr3_aa: CSVVGQSSYEQYF
cdr3_nt: TGCAGCGTTGTGGGACAGAGCTCCTACGAGCAGTACTTC

v_call: TRBV4-1
clone_size: .
d_call: .
j_call: TRBJ2-3
cdr3_aa: CASSQVSITPTDTQYF
cdr3_nt: TGCGCCAGCAGCCAAGTTTCCATCACACCGACAGATACGCAGTATTTT

v_call: TRBV20-1
clone_size: few
d_call: .
j_call: TRBJ2-7
cdr3_aa: CSATGNGGYEQYF
cdr3_nt: TGCAGTGCTACCGGAAACGGGGGCTACGAGCAGTACTTC

v_call: TRBV9
clone_size: .
d_call: .
j_call: TRBJ1-6
cdr3_aa: CASSSHEQGNNSPLHF
cdr3_nt: TGTGCCAGCAGCTCTCATGAACAGGGAAATAATTCACCCCTCCACTTT

v_call: TRBV9
clone_size: few
d_call: TRBD1
j_call: TRBJ1-2
cdr3_aa: CASSVWGQGHGYTF
cdr3_nt: TGTGCCAGCAGCGTCTGGGGACAGGGACATGGCTACACCTTC

v_call: TRBV29-1
clone_size: many
d_call: .
j_call: TRBJ2-5
cdr3_aa: CSVVRQNQETQYF
cdr3_nt: TGCAGCGTTGTCCGACAAAACCAAGAGACCCAGTACTTC

v_call: TRBV28
clone_size: .
d_call: .
j_call: TRBJ1-2
cdr3_aa: CASSFYGGDYGYTF
cdr3_nt: TGTGCCAGCAGTTTTTACGGTGGGGACTATGGCTACACCTTC

v_call: TRBV18
clone_size: few
d_call: .
j_call: TRBJ2-5
cdr3_aa: CASSPYERNIETQYF
cdr3_nt: TGTGCCAGCTCACCATATGAGCGGAACATAGAGACCCAGTACTTC

v_call: TRBV25-1
clone_size: .
d_call: TRBD2
j_call: TRBJ2-1
cdr3_aa: CASSTSGLARFF
cdr3_nt: TGTGCCAGCAGTACCTCCGGACTAGCTCGGTTCTTC

v_call: TRBV6-5
clone_size: .
d_call: .
j_call: TRBJ2-3
cdr3_aa: CASSYSRWTVSGDTQYF
cdr3_nt: TGTGCCAGCAGTTACTCGAGGTGGACAGTTTCCGGAGATACGCAGTATTTT

v_call: TRBV6-1
clone_size: many
d_call: .
j_call: TRBJ2-7
cdr3_aa: CASSEAGSYEQYF
cdr3_nt: TGTGCCAGCAGTGAGGCGGGCTCCTACGAGCAGTACTTC

v_call: TRBV10-3
clone_size: .
d_call: .
j_call: TRBJ1-5
cdr3_aa: CAIHRDLNQPQHF
cdr3_nt: TGTGCCATCCACAGGGACCTCAATCAGCCCCAGCATTTT

v_call: TRBV24-1
clone_size: many
d_call: TRBD1
j_call: TRBJ1-1
cdr3_aa: CATSDGTGSGITEAFF
cdr3_nt: TGTGCCACCAGTGATGGGACAGGTTCGGGGATCACTGAAGCTTTCTTT

v_call: TRBV2
clone_size: .
d_call: .
j_call: TRBJ1-1
cdr3_aa: CASREQGSTEAFF
cdr3_nt: TGTGCCAGCAGGGAGCAGGGGAGCACTGAAGCTTTCTTT

v_call: TRBV3-1
clone_size: .
d_call: .
j_call: TRBJ2-7
cdr3_aa: CASSQGLRGIGSYEQYF
cdr3_nt: TGTGCCAGCAGCCAAGGATTGCGAGGGATAGGGTCCTACGAGCAGTACTTC

v_call: TRBV15
clone_size: few
d_call: TRBD1
j_call: TRBJ2-3
cdr3_aa: CATSPALSKTGTTDTQYF
cdr3_nt: TGTGCCACCAGCCCTGCGTTATCAAAGACAGGGACCACAGATACGCAGTATTTT

v_call: TRBV28
clone_size: .
d_call: TRBD2
j_call: TRBJ2-5
cdr3_aa: CASSPAGAGVNEQYF
cdr3_nt: TGTGCCAGCAGCCCCGCCGGGGCGGGAGTCAATGAGCAGTACTTC

v_call: TRBV15
clone_size: .
d_call: TRBD2
j_call: TRBJ2-3
cdr3_aa: CATSRGGLAGVTDTQYF
cdr3_nt: TGTGCCACCAGCAGAGGGGGACTAGCGGGAGTTACAGATACGCAGTATTTT

v_call: TRBV9
clone_size: .
d_call: .
j_call: TRBJ2-1
cdr3_aa: CASGRQAPNEQFF
cdr3_nt: TGTGCCAGCGGGAGACAGGCCCCCAATGAGCAGTTCTTC

v_call: TRBV12-5
clone_size: .
d_call: .
j_call: TRBJ1-5
cdr3_aa: CASGLATERGNQPQHF
cdr3_nt: TGTGCTAGTGGTTTGGCGACTGAGCGGGGCAATCAGCCCCAGCATTTT

v_call: TRBV27
clone_size: .
d_call: .
j_call: TRBJ1-6
cdr3_aa: CASSSVGPLSPLHF
cdr3_nt: TGTGCCAGCAGCTCAGTCGGCCCCCTATCACCCCTCCACTTT

v_call: TRBV4-2
clone_size: few
d_call: .
j_call: TRBJ1-2
cdr3_aa: CASSQEKEWDYGYTF
cdr3_nt: TGTGCCAGCAGCCAAGAAAAAGAGTGGGACTATGGCTACACCTTC

v_call: TRBV6-2/TRBV6-3
clone_size: .
d_call: .
j_call: TRBJ1-2
cdr3_aa: CASSYSEDFYGYTF
cdr3_nt: TGTGCCAGCAGTTACTCGGAAGATTTCTATGGCTACACCTTC

v_call: TRBV28
clone_size: few
d_call: TRBD1
j_call: TRBJ2-7
cdr3_aa: CASRRTGGDEQYF
cdr3_nt: TGTGCCAGCAGAAGGACAGGGGGCGACGAGCAGTACTTC

v_call: TRBV7-9
clone_size: .
d_call: TRBD1
j_call: TRBJ1-2
cdr3_aa: CASRSWTGGNYGYTF
cdr3_nt: TGTGCCAGCAGATCCTGGACAGGGGGAAACTATGGCTACACCTTC

v_call: TRBV12-3/TRBV12-4
clone_size: .
d_call: TRBD1
j_call: TRBJ1-6
cdr3_aa: CASSAQGGPSPLHF
cdr3_nt: TGTGCCAGCAGTGCACAGGGGGGCCCTTCACCCCTCCACTTT

v_call: TRBV3-1
clone_size: .
d_call: .
j_call: TRBJ2-4
cdr3_aa: CASITAEQEPENIQYF
cdr3_nt: TGTGCCAGCATCACGGCCGAACAGGAGCCTGAAAACATTCAGTACTTC

v_call: TRBV12-3/TRBV12-4
clone_size: few
d_call: .
j_call: TRBJ1-2
cdr3_aa: CASSGTGSYTF
cdr3_nt: TGTGCCAGCAGTGGGACGGGCAGCTACACCTTC

v_call: TRBV29-1
clone_size: .
d_call: .
j_call: TRBJ1-4
cdr3_aa: CSVLPGGEELFF
cdr3_nt: TGCAGCGTTTTACCGGGAGGTGAAGAACTGTTTTTT

v_call: TRBV5-1
clone_size: few
d_call: TRBD1
j_call: TRBJ1-5
cdr3_aa: CASSLLPGQSNQPQHF
cdr3_nt: TGTGCCAGCAGTCTCCTACCGGGACAGAGCAATCAGCCCCAGCATTTT

v_call: TRBV12-3/TRBV12-4
clone_size: .
d_call: .
j_call: TRBJ1-2
cdr3_aa: CASKGGLPYGYTF
cdr3_nt: TGTGCCAGCAAGGGGGGGCTACCCTATGGCTACACCTTC

v_call: TRBV28
clone_size: .
d_call: .
j_call: TRBJ1-5
cdr3_aa: CASSIDSSNQPQHF
cdr3_nt: TGTGCCAGCAGCATAGACAGTAGCAATCAGCCCCAGCATTTT

v_call: TRBV20-1
clone_size: .
d_call: .
j_call: TRBJ2-3
cdr3_aa: CSTRGSNTDTQYF
cdr3_nt: TGCAGTACCCGGGGGAGCAACACAGATACGCAGTATTTT

v_call: TRBV5-1
clone_size: .
d_call: .
j_call: TRBJ2-5
cdr3_aa: CASSLEIGTETQYF
cdr3_nt: TGCGCCAGCAGCTTGGAAATAGGGACAGAGACCCAGTACTTC

v_call: TRBV12-3/TRBV12-4
clone_size: few
d_call: .
j_call: TRBJ2-5
cdr3_aa: CASNLQRNEQYF
cdr3_nt: TGTGCCAGCAATCTACAGAGGAATGAGCAGTACTTC

v_call: TRBV10-3
clone_size: many
d_call: .
j_call: TRBJ2-1
cdr3_aa: CAISESEGSYNEQFF
cdr3_nt: TGTGCCATCAGTGAGTCCGAAGGCTCCTACAATGAGCAGTTCTTC

v_call: TRBV5-1
clone_size: .
d_call: TRBD2
j_call: TRBJ2-1
cdr3_aa: CASSLGQLAGVYEQFF
cdr3_nt: TGCGCCAGCAGCTTGGGCCAACTAGCGGGAGTCTATGAGCAGTTCTTC

v_call: TRBV7-2
clone_size: few
d_call: TRBD2
j_call: TRBJ2-1
cdr3_aa: CASSRSGVEQFF
cdr3_nt: TGTGCCAGCAGCCGAAGCGGGGTAGAGCAGTTCTTC